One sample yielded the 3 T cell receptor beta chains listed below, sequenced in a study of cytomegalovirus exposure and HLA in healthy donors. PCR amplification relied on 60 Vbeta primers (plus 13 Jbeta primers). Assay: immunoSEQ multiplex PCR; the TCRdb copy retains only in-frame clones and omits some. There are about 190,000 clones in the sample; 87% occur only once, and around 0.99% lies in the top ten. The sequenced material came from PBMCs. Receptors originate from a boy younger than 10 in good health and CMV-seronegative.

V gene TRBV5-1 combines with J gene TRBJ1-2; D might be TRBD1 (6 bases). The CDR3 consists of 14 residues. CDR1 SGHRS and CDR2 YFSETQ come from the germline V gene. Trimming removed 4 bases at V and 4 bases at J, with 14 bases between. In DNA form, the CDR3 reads TGCGCCAGCAGCGTTCCAGGGGTCGGCTATGGCTACACCTTC. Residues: CASSVPGVGYGYTF.

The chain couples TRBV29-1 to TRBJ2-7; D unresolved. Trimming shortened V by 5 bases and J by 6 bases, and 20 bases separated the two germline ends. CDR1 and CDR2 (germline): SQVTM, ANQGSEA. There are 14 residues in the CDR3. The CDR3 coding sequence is TGCAGCGTTTTCTCTGGTTTACATCAGCGCGAGCAGTACTTC. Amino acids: CSVFSGLHQREQYF.

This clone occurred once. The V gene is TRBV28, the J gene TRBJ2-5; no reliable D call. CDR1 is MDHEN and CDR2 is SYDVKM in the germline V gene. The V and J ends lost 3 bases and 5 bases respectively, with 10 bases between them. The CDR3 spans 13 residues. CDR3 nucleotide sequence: TGTGCCAGCAGTTTTTTAAGTCGGGAGACCCAGTACTTC. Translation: CASSFLSRETQYF.